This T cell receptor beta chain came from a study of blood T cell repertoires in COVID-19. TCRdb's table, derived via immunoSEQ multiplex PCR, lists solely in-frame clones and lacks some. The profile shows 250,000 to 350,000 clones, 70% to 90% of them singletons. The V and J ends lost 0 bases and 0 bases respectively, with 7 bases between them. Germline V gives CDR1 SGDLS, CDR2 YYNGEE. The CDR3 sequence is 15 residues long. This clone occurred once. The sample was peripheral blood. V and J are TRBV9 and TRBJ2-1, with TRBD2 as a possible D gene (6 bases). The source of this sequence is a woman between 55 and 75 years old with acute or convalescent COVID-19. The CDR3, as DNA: TGTGCCAGCAGCGTAGCGGGACTCTCCTACAATGAGCAGTTCTTC. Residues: CASSVAGLSYNEQFF.